This T cell receptor beta chain derives from a study of T cell responses to AZD1222 COVID-19 vaccine. Study-wide results and limits: Baseline seropositives among AZD1222 recipients totaled only 5 or 6. White British donors predominated, females outnumbered males, and clonal diversity was possibly underestimated. Following two doses of AZD1222, Spike-specific TCR breadth and depth rose.

The CDR3 length is 16 residues. Trimming shortened V by 3 bases and J by 4 bases, and 16 bases separated the two germline ends. The germline V gene has CDR1 LGHNA and CDR2 YSLEER. Data came from immunoSEQ multiplex PCR; TCRdb stores just in-frame clones and leaves some out. The sample lists 150,000 or so clones, around 85% occurring once. A note on this clone: As yet, its antigen is unknown.

The chain has TRBV4-3 and TRBJ1-3, with D perhaps matching TRBD1 (5 bases). The TCR was taken from an adult who had recovered from COVID-19. The specimen was peripheral blood, collected after recovery from COVID-19. CDR3 amino acids: CASSQGITGSGNTIYF. CDR3 bases: TGCGCCAGCAGCCAGGGGATCACAGGCTCCGGAAACACCATATATTTT.